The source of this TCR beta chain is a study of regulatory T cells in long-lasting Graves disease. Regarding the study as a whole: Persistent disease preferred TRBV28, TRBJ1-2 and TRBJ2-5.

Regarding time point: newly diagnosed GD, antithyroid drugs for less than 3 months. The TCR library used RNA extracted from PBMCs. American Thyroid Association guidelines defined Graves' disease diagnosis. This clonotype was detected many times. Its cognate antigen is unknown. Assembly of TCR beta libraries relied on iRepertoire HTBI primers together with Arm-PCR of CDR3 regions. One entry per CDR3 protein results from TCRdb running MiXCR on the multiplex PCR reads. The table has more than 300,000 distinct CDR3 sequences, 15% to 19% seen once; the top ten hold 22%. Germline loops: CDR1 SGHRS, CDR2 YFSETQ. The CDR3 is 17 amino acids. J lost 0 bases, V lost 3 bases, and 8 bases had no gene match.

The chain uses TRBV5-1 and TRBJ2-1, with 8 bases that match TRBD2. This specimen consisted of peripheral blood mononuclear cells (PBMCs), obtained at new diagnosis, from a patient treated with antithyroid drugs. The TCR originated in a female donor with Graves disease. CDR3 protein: CASSSISGGSSYNEQFF. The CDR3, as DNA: TGCGCCAGCAGCTCGATATCGGGGGGGAGCTCCTACAATGAGCAGTTCTTC. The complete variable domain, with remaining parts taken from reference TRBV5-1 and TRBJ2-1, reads KAGVTQTPRYLIKTRGQQVTLSCSPISGHRSVSWYQQTPGQGLQFLFEYFSETQRNKGNFPGRFSGRQFSNSRSEMNVSTLELGDSALYLCASSSISGGSSYNEQFFGPGTRLTVL.